The next 25 T cell receptor beta chains were all read from a single sample in a study of blood T cell repertoires in COVID-19. The method was immunoSEQ multiplex PCR; TCRdb's version includes in-frame clones alone and lacks a portion of them. The sample contains some 30,000 clones, 75% to 85% of which appear only once. Specimen: peripheral blood. These receptors originate from a human donor in a cohort sampled during active COVID-19.

This sequence joins TRBV19 and TRBJ2-7; TRBD1 might be the D (6 bases). V was clipped by 8 bases and J by 0 bases, with 17 bases between them. This CDR3 contains 15 residues. CDR1 and CDR2 (germline): LNHDA, SQIVND (reference sequence). CDR3 in DNA: TGTGCCAGTCTCGGATGGGGGCCCAACTCCTACGAGCAGTACTTC. Translation: CASLGWGPNSYEQYF.

The chain is built from TRBV2 and TRBJ2-7, with D possibly TRBD1 on 6 matching bases. The V gene lost 2 bases and the J gene lost 2 bases, with 10 bases spanning the gap. This CDR3 has 14 residues. CDR1 and CDR2 from the germline V gene are SNHLY and FYNNEI. The DNA for the CDR3 is TGTGCCAGCAGTGAACAGGGGAGCCCCTACGAGCAGTACTTC. Its protein is CASSEQGSPYEQYF.

V and J are TRBV7-2 and TRBJ1-2, with 7 nucleotides matching TRBD1. After removal of 6 bases from V and 2 bases from J, the junction contained 9 bases not matched to a gene. Germline CDR1 SGHTA, CDR2 FQGNSA. CDR3 size: 15 residues. The CDR3 loop is CASRSGGSGNYGYTF. The CDR3 DNA reads as TGTGCCAGCAGGTCAGGGGGGTCTGGAAACTATGGCTACACCTTC.

This chain joins TRBV2 and TRBJ1-2, with TRBD1 matching 9 bases. CDR1 and CDR2 (germline): SNHLY, FYNNEI. The CDR3 spans 14 residues. With 6 bases clipped from V and 3 bases from J, the junction kept 5 bases outside the gene matches. The CDR3 DNA reads as TGTGCCAGCAGGAGGGACAGGGAATACTATGGCTACACCTTC. This codes for CASRRDREYYGYTF.

The rearrangement uses TRBV15 and TRBJ1-5; 10 bases are a match to TRBD1. CDR3 length: 15 residues. In germline, CDR1 is LNHNV, CDR2 YYDKDF (reference sequence). After removal of 3 bases from V and 6 bases from J, the junction contained 5 bases not matched to a gene. CDR3 nucleotides: TGTGCCACCAGCAGGACAGGGGGCGCGGGTCAGCCCCAGCATTTT. This encodes CATSRTGGAGQPQHF.

The V and J genes are TRBV12-5 and TRBJ2-3; TRBD2 agrees at 8 bases. Per germline, CDR1 LGHNT and CDR2 FRNRAP. The CDR3 spans 16 residues. J was trimmed by 1 base and V by 1 base; bases with no gene match: 4. CDR3 nucleotides: TGTGCTAGTGGTTTGGAACCCGGGGGGGGCACAGATACGCAGTATTTT. Its protein is CASGLEPGGGTDTQYF.

The J gene is TRBJ2-2, the V gene TRBV13; 8 nucleotides agree with TRBD1. The CDR3 sequence is 16 residues long. Trimming at V came to 4 bases and at J to 3 bases, leaving 7 bases not matched to a gene. The germline CDR1 and CDR2 sequences are PRHDT and FYEKMQ (reference sequence). This CDR3 is CASSYRGTGYTGELFF. CDR3 coding DNA: TGTGCCAGCAGCTACCGCGGGACAGGTTACACCGGGGAGCTGTTTTTT.

The chain recombines TRBV27 with TRBJ2-3; TRBD1 is a possible D gene (6 bases). This CDR3 region has 16 residues. Trimming cost V 5 bases and J 3 bases, with 18 bases left between them. Germline V gene sequence: CDR1 MNHEY, CDR2 SMNVEV (reference sequence). The CDR3 sequence: CASSTSQGGSTDTQYF. CDR3 nucleotides: TGTGCCAGCAGTACATCACAGGGTGGTTCGACAGATACGCAGTATTTT.

This rearrangement joins TRBV7-9 to TRBJ1-3; D not certain. Germline assignment: CDR1 SEHNR and CDR2 FQNEAQ (reference sequence). The CDR3 contains 15 residues. V was cut by 5 bases and J by 0 bases, with 11 bases left in between. The CDR3 nucleotides are TGTGCCAGCAGCCAGACACCTTCCTCTGGAAACACCATATATTTT. Its translation: CASSQTPSSGNTIYF.

The V and J genes are TRBV4-1 and TRBJ1-1, with D possibly TRBD1 on 5 matching bases. Germline V lookup: CDR1 MGHRA, CDR2 YSYEKL. Trimming pared 0 bases from V and 3 bases from J, leaving 8 bases between. The CDR3 covers 14 residues. The CDR3, as DNA: TGCGCCAGCAGCCAAGACGACAGAGACACTGAAGCTTTCTTT. Translated: CASSQDDRDTEAFF.

J is TRBJ2-1 and V is TRBV21-1; TRBD2, the table's D call, was not compared with the DNA. TRBV21-1 is a listed pseudogene. The CDR3 loop spans 18 amino acids. In DNA, the CDR3 is TGTGCCAGCAGCAAACCGCTGGGGCGGGGGGGCCGTTACAATGAGCAGTTCTTC. It codes for CASSKPLGRGGRYNEQFF.

The CDR3 DNA follows: TGTGCCAGCAGGGAACCGGGACAGGGACTACCGGAACCTTACATGAACACTGAAGCTTTCTTT. It specifies CASREPGQGLPEPYMNTEAFF. V and J are TRBV21-1 and TRBJ1-1; the listed D gene, TRBD1, was not tested against the DNA. TRBV21-1 is reported as a pseudogene. The CDR3 has 21 residues.

This sequence joins TRBV14 and TRBJ1-1; tentative D call: TRBD1 (6 bases). V was clipped by 5 bases and J by 2 bases, with 15 bases between them. The CDR3 contains 15 residues. The germline V gene encodes CDR1 SGHDN and CDR2 FVKESK. The CDR3 sequence: CASSEHTGFNTEAFF. CDR3 in DNA: TGTGCCAGCAGCGAACACACAGGGTTCAACACTGAAGCTTTCTTT.

The V call is TRBV6-5, the J call TRBJ1-4, with TRBD1 as a possible D gene (5 bases). Trimming took 5 bases from V and 2 from J, leaving 6 bases between them. The CDR3 is 13 amino acids. Per germline, CDR1 MNHEY and CDR2 SVGAGI. The CDR3 DNA sequence: TGTGCCAGCAGTAGGGGCACTAATGAAAAACTGTTTTTT. It specifies CASSRGTNEKLFF.

The chain employs TRBV3-1 (or the pseudogene TRBV3-2) and TRBJ2-3; TRBD2 aligns across 8 bases. This CDR3 has 15 amino acids. V shed 4 bases, J shed 3 bases, and the junction held 6 bases outside the gene matches. Germline V gene data show CDR1 as LGHDT and CDR2 as YNNKEL (reference sequence). In DNA form, the CDR3 reads TGTGCCAGCAGCCGGAGCGGGGGTTGGACAGATACGCAGTATTTT. As protein: CASSRSGGWTDTQYF.

The CDR3 loop reads CASLGRGYGYTF. CDR3 sequence (DNA): TGTGCCAGCCTTGGGCGTGGCTATGGCTACACCTTC. This chain connects TRBV6-7 to TRBJ1-2, with no clear D. TRBV6-7 is an open reading frame whose function is uncertain. This CDR3 has 12 amino acids. V was trimmed by 8 bases and J by 4 bases, leaving 11 bases between them.

The rearrangement links TRBV19 to TRBJ2-7; TRBD2 agrees at 14 bases. There are 15 residues in the CDR3. With V trimmed by 4 bases and J by 1 base, 0 bases remained unmatched. CDR1 is LNHDA, CDR2 SQIVND, per germline (reference sequence). The CDR3 protein is CASSRTSGGSYEQYF. In nucleotides, the CDR3 is TGTGCCAGTAGTAGGACTAGCGGGGGGTCCTACGAGCAGTACTTC.

The chain combines TRBV6-6 with TRBJ1-1, with D tentatively TRBD1 (6 bases). This CDR3 comprises 15 residues. Germline-derived CDR1 and CDR2 are MNHNY and SVGAGI (reference sequence). Trimming stripped 9 bases from V and 1 base from J, with 18 bases between. CDR3 sequence: CASRGGGSSNTEAFF. The CDR3 DNA sequence: TGTGCCAGTCGCGGCGGGGGCAGTTCGAACACTGAAGCTTTCTTT.

This rearrangement joins TRBV18 to TRBJ2-3; D may be TRBD1 (6 bases). V was trimmed by 3 bases and J by 2 bases, leaving 15 bases between them. The V gene's germline CDR1 is KGHSH and CDR2 LQKENI. The CDR3 has 16 amino acids. CDR3 in DNA: TGTGCCAGCTCACCTAGGGGGTTGGAGATCACAGATACGCAGTATTTT. Amino acid sequence: CASSPRGLEITDTQYF.

This chain uses TRBV2 with TRBJ2-1; 8 nucleotides line up with TRBD2. With 6 bases clipped from V and 14 bases from J, the junction kept 21 bases outside the gene matches. The V gene's germline CDR1 is SNHLY and CDR2 FYNNEI. This CDR3 comprises 16 residues. CDR3 sequence: CASSAGGSGGSLGEFF. The DNA for the CDR3 is TGTGCCAGCAGCGCCGGGGGCAGCGGGGGTTCTCTTGGGGAGTTCTTC.

This clone occurred a few times. CDR3 bases: TGTGCCAGCAGCTCTTGGGGAGGGACTGAAGCTTTCTTT. Translating gives CASSSWGGTEAFF. The chain carries TRBV6-5 and TRBJ1-1; D not resolved. Germline loops: CDR1 MNHEY, CDR2 SVGAGI. This CDR3 comprises 13 residues. V lost 6 bases to trimming and J lost 5 bases, with 13 bases between them.

The rearrangement joins TRBV16 to TRBJ2-2, with D unresolved. Germline CDR1 KGHSY, CDR2 FQNENV. V lost 0 bases and J lost 3, with 8 bases in between. This CDR3 is 15 amino acids long. The CDR3 reads CASSQSRAYTGELFF. The CDR3 DNA is TGTGCCAGCAGCCAATCAAGAGCCTACACCGGGGAGCTGTTTTTT. The full variable domain, completed using reference TRBV16 and TRBJ2-2, is GEEVAQTPKHLVRGEGQKAKLYCAPIKGHSYVFWYQQVLKNEFKFLISFQNENVFDETGMPKERFSAKCLPNSPCSLEIQATKLEDSAVYFCASSQSRAYTGELFFGEGSRLTVL.

The rearrangement uses TRBV5-4 and TRBJ2-5; TRBD1 matches at 10 bases. Germline V gene data show CDR1 as SGHNT and CDR2 as YYREEE (reference sequence). V was pared by 4 bases and J by 5 bases, with 8 bases of the junction left unmatched. The CDR3 consists of 15 residues. CDR3 residues: CASSPDRGRRETQYF. In nucleotides, the CDR3 is TGTGCCAGCAGCCCCGACAGGGGGCGTCGGGAGACCCAGTACTTC.

As DNA, the CDR3 is TGTGCCAGCAGCCCGAACCTACTAGCGGGGGGGGTCAGCGAGCAGTACTTC. Translation: CASSPNLLAGGVSEQYF. The chain joins TRBV7-2 to TRBJ2-7; 13 positions match TRBD2. Germline trimming cut 5 bases from V and 6 bases from J; bases unmatched to any gene: 13. The CDR3 has 17 residues. Germline V lookup: CDR1 SGHTA, CDR2 FQGNSA.

This clone was recorded a few times. The J gene is TRBJ1-5, the V gene TRBV6-5, with TRBD1 as a possible D gene (6 bases). The germline V gene encodes CDR1 MNHEY and CDR2 SVGAGI. The length of the CDR3 is 13 residues. V lost 11 bases and J lost 6, with 17 bases in between. The DNA for the CDR3 is TGTGCCGCGTCCTCGGGGGGGGCTCAGCCCCAGCATTTT. This encodes CAASSGGAQPQHF.